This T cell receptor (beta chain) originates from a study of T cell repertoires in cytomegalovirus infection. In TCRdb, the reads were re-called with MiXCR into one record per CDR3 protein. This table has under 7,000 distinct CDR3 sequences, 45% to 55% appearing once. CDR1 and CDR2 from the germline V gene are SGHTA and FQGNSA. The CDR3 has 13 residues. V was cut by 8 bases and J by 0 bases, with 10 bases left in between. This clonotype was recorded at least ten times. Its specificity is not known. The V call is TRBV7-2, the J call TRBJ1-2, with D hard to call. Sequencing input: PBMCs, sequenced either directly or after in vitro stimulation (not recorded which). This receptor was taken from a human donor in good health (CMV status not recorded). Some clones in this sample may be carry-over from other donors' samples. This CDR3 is CASASTANYGYTF. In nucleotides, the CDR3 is TGTGCCAGCGCGAGCACCGCTAACTATGGCTACACCTTC.